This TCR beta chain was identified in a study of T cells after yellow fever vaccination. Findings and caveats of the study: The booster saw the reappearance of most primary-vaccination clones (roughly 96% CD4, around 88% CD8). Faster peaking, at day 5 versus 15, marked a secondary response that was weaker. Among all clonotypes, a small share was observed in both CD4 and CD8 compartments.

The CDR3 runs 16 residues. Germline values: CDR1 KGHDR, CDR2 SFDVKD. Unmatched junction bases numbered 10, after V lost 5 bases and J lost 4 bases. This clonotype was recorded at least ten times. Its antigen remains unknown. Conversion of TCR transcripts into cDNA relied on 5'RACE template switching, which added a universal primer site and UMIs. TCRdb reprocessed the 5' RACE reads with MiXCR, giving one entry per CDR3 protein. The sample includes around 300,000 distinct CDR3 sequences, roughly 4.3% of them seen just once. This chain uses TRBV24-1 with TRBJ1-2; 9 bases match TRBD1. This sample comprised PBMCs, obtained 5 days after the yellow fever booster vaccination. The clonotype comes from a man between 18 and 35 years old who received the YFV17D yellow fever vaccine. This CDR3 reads CATSVHRGRSFYGYTF. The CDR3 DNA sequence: TGTGCCACCAGTGTCCACAGGGGGCGAAGCTTCTATGGCTACACCTTC.